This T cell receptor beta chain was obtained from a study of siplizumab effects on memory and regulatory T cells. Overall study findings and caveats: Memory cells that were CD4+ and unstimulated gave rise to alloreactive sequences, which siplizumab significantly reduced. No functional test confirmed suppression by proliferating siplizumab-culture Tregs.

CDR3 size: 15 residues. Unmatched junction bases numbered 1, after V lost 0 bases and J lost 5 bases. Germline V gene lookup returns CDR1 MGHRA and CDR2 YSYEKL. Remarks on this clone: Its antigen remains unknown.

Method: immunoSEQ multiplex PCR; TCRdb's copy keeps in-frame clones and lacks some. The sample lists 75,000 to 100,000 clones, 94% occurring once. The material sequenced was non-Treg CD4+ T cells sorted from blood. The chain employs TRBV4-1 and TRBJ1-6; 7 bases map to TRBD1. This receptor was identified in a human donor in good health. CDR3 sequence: CASSQEQGHNSPLHF. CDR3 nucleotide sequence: TGCGCCAGCAGCCAAGAACAGGGGCATAATTCACCCCTCCACTTT.